This T cell receptor beta chain was captured by sequencing in a study of regulatory T cells in long-lasting Graves disease. Background on the study: Antithyroid drug intake by newly diagnosed Graves' patients had lasted under 3 months.

The time point denotes: newly diagnosed GD, antithyroid drugs for less than 3 months. PBMC-derived RNA was used for the TCR library. V was pared by 3 bases and J by 6 bases, with 9 bases of the junction left unmatched. CDR3 size: 17 residues. Germline V lookup: CDR1 MNHNS, CDR2 SASEGT. In building TCR beta libraries, iRepertoire HTBI primers were used together with Arm-PCR of CDR3 regions. TCRdb analysed the multiplex PCR reads with MiXCR anew, one entry per CDR3 protein. The sample lists hundreds of thousands of distinct CDR3 sequences; approximately 20% were seen once. This material consisted of peripheral blood mononuclear cells (PBMCs), taken at new diagnosis, from a patient treated with antithyroid drugs. V and J are TRBV6-1 and TRBJ1-6, with 9 nucleotides matching TRBD1. The receptor was isolated from a female donor with Graves disease. The CDR3 spells CASSEEEDRGANSPLHF. As DNA, the CDR3 is TGTGCCAGCAGTGAGGAAGAGGACAGGGGTGCTAATTCACCCCTCCACTTT.